One sample yielded the 6 T cell receptor beta chains listed below, sequenced in a study of OX40 agonist ivuxolimab in advanced cancers. Measured with immunoSEQ multiplex PCR; TCRdb has only the in-frame clones, and not every one. The sample has 80,000 to 100,000 clones, roughly 93% seen once. This specimen was CD4+ or CD8+ T cells sorted from blood, taken in a trial of the OX40 agonist ivuxolimab. Receptors originate from an adult with an advanced solid tumor such as melanoma, head and neck, liver or kidney cancer.

The chain is built from TRBV7-2 and TRBJ2-1; 8 bases align to TRBD2. This CDR3 spans 17 amino acids. Germline V CDR1 and CDR2: SGHTA, FQGNSA. V shed 5 bases, J shed 7 bases, and the junction held 16 bases outside the gene matches. CDR3 DNA: TGTGCCAGCAGCCGACGGGAGGGTAGGACTAGCCTAAATGAGCAGTTCTTC. The encoded protein is CASSRREGRTSLNEQFF.

This rearrangement joins TRBV6-5 to TRBJ2-3, with 10 bases that match TRBD2. The junction had 10 bases not matched to a gene; V was cut back by 10 bases and J by 6 bases. The germline V gene encodes CDR1 MNHEY and CDR2 SVGAGI. The CDR3 is 14 residues long. CDR3 loop: CATGLADARDTQYF. In nucleotides, the CDR3 is TGTGCCACCGGACTAGCGGATGCACGGGATACGCAGTATTTT.

As to this clone: The junction shows a germline mismatch at one end, possibly a read error. The chain carries TRBV7-9 and TRBJ2-7; D is possibly TRBD1 or TRBD2 (5 bases each). The CDR3 is made up of 14 amino acids. The V gene's germline CDR1 is SEHNR and CDR2 FQNEAQ (reference sequence). The CDR3 coding sequence is TGTGCCAGCAGCACCGGGACCGGTTCCTTCGAGCAGTACTTC. Its protein product is CASSTGTGSFEQYF.

The chain employs TRBV5-1 and TRBJ2-1; D may be TRBD2 (6 bases). Per germline, CDR1 SGHRS and CDR2 YFSETQ. V gave up 0 bases and J gave up 3 bases, with 10 bases separating them. The CDR3 covers 15 residues. Written as DNA, the CDR3 is TGCGCCAGCAGCTTGGCCAGCGGGCGCTACAATGAGCAGTTCTTC. It yields the protein CASSLASGRYNEQFF.

The chain links TRBV5-1 to TRBJ2-3; 7 bases match TRBD2. CDR1 SGHRS and CDR2 YFSETQ come from the germline V gene. CDR3 length: 16 amino acids. V lost 0 bases to trimming and J lost 3 bases; unmatched junction nucleotides: 7. Written as DNA, the CDR3 is TGCGCCAGCAGCTTGGTGGGCCCGGGAGGTACAGATACGCAGTATTTT. Its translation: CASSLVGPGGTDTQYF.

This sequence joins TRBV28 and TRBJ2-1; D remains unclear. CDR3 length: 15 amino acids. Between the trimmed V and J ends, which lost 5 bases and 3 bases, there was a span of 14 bases. The germline V gene encodes CDR1 MDHEN and CDR2 SYDVKM. CDR3 residues: CASSLTDLRYNEQFF. The CDR3 region has the DNA TGTGCCAGCAGTCTAACGGACCTTCGCTACAATGAGCAGTTCTTC.